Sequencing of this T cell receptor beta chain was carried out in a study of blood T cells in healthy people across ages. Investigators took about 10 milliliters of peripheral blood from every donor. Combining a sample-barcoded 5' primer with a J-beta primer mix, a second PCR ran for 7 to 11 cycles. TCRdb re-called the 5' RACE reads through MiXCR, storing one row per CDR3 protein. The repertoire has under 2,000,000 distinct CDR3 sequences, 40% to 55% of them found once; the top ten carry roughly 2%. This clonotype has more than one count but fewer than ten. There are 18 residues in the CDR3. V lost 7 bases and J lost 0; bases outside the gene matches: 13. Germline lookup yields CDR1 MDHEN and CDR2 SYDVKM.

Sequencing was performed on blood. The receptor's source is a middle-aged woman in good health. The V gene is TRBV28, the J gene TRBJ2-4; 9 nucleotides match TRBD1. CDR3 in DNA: TGTGCCAGCACCCCAGGGTTGGGGACAGGGATAGCCAAAAACATTCAGTACTTC. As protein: CASTPGLGTGIAKNIQYF.